This T cell receptor beta chain stems from a study of blood T cell repertoires in COVID-19. Authors' analysis steps: Using reference gene primer amplification, nucleated cell counts were estimated. TCRdb keeps only in-frame clones here, not all; method: immunoSEQ multiplex PCR. V, J and clone size reflect that table, while D and trimming were determined from the DNA. This table holds about 400,000 clones, approximately 91% found once. The ends lost 4 bases at V and 8 bases at J; junction bases unmatched: 11. The CDR3 runs 15 residues. CDR1 is SGHRS, CDR2 YFSETQ, per germline. The TCR sequence derives from a middle-aged woman with acute COVID-19. The source material was PBMCs or T cells enriched from blood (not recorded which). The J gene is TRBJ1-4, the V gene TRBV5-1; TRBD1 agrees at 7 bases. The CDR3 sequence: CASSQDRAFGEKLFF. CDR3 DNA sequence: TGCGCCAGCAGCCAAGACAGGGCATTTGGAGAAAAACTGTTTTTT. Looking up the rest from reference TRBV5-1 and TRBJ1-4 gives the full variable domain: KAGVTQTPRYLIKTRGQQVTLSCSPISGHRSVSWYQQTPGQGLQFLFEYFSETQRNKGNFPGRFSGRQFSNSRSEMNVSTLELGDSALYLCASSQDRAFGEKLFFGSGTQLSVL.